This T cell receptor (beta chain) was documented in a study of early T cells in non-severe SARS-CoV-2 infection. In the study overall: Chains were unpaired, as sequencing was done on bulk RNA from unsorted whole blood.

The sample holds many counts of this clonotype. Antigen specificity is unknown. Study conclusions and caveats: There was a bias toward anti-spike CD8 responses in VDJdb matching, which missed private and CD4 specificities.

Each single cDNA molecule received a unique molecular identifier. TCRdb ran MiXCR on the 5' RACE reads and lists one entry per CDR3 protein. The sample carries around 80,000 distinct CDR3 sequences, over 9.5% recorded once. The CDR3 length is 13 residues. With 3 bases removed from V and 5 bases from J, the gap between germline ends came to 8 bases. Germline assignment: CDR1 SGHAT and CDR2 FQNNGV. V usage is TRBV11-2 and J usage is TRBJ1-5; D unclear. Sequencing input: whole blood. This receptor was identified in an adult who was a healthcare worker with PCR-confirmed SARS-CoV-2 infection or an uninfected control (not recorded which). CDR3 region: CASSFRPDQPQHF. CDR3 sequence (DNA): TGTGCCAGCAGCTTCAGACCCGATCAGCCCCAGCATTTT.